Described below is a single TCR beta chain sequence and its context. Its antigen is still unknown. Qualities for individual bases were not recorded, and no much larger clone is one base off. Preparation of the library involved PCR. The sequencer listed for this sample is Illumina HiSeq 2500. TCR library preparation used molecular barcoding, with unique molecular identifiers applied to normalize quantification of the TCRbeta repertoire. The public reads were quality trimmed at Q25 with fastp and then assembled into clones with MiXCR by TCRdb, keeping productive beta chains. Every distinct CDR3 protein forms one entry, paired with its most common genes and DNA. The sample table holds about 830,000 distinct CDR3 sequences, of which about 16% were seen once. The ten largest clones capture around 5.3% of the sample. The junction shows trimming of 8 bases on V and 4 bases on J, and the gene matches do not reach 16 bases of it. Sequences MNHNS (CDR1) and SASEGT (CDR2) are obtained from the germline V gene. The CDR3 starts with the cysteine, ends with the phenylalanine, and has 18 residues. Only the CDR3 DNA stays, 54 bases, in frame from base 1.

This specimen comes from a study of T-cell reconstitution after alpha-beta-depleted transplantation in children (dated by TCRdb to between 2015 and 2016). Study-level background: Using TCR repertoire profiling, the study quantitatively followed how T-cell immune reconstitution unfolded in children after TCRalphabeta/CD19-depleted allogeneic hematopoietic cell transplantation. General findings and caveats noted by the study authors: The apparently early recovery of alphabetaT-cell counts about two months after transplant reportedly depended on only several hundred rapidly expanded clones that came from non-depleted graft cells. Over subsequent months, a decline in hyperexpanded clone frequencies was noted, and after one year, T-cell counts and TCRbeta diversity were mostly ascribed to newly produced T cells. The high TCRbeta diversity at day 60 in some patients was ascribed to recipient T cells and intrathymic progenitors that had survived conditioning.

The intended sense of this specimen's treatment or condition label: allogeneic hematopoietic cell transplantation with graft depleted of TCRalphabeta T cells and CD19 B cells. The transplant recipients were children given TCRalphabeta/CD19-depleted allogeneic hematopoietic cell grafts. The sequence links TRBV6-1 to TRBJ2-3; 12 bases in the middle match TRBD2. The clonotype comes from a male patient younger than 18 who had a stem cell transplant for acute lymphoblastic leukemia, so the T cells may come from the graft donor. The sequencing here drew on PBMCs, mostly from graft donor cells, taken 360 days after TCRalphabeta/CD19-depleted stem cell transplant. The bases are TGTGCCAGCGGGCAAGACAGGGAGAGACTAGCGGGAGCAGATACGCAGTATTTT. Its protein is CASGQDRERLAGADTQYF.